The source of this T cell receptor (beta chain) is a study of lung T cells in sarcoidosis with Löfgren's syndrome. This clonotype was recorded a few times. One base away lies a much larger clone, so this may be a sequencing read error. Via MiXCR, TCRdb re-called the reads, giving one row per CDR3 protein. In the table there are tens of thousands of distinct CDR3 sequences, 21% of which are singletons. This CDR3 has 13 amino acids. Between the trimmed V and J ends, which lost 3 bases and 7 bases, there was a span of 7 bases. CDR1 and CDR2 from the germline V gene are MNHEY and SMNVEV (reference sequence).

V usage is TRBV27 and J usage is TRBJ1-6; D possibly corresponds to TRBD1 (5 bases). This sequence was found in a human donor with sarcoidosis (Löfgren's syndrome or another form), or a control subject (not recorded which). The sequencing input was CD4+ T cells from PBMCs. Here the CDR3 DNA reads TGTGCCAGCAGTTTGACAGAGAATTCACCCCTCCACTTT. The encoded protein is CASSLTENSPLHF.